The rows below give T cell receptor beta chains drawn from one sample of a study of blood T cell repertoires in COVID-19. Generated by immunoSEQ multiplex PCR, the TCRdb table keeps only in-frame clones and is missing some. In the table there are about 140,000 clones, more than 85% of which are singletons. The sequencing input was peripheral blood. The receptors were sampled from a man in his 60s with active or convalescent COVID-19. The CDR3 runs from the conserved cysteine through the conserved F or W. D genes are given only for firm matches. The size entry is marked missing in some rows and otherwise reads once, few, many or a size class.

abundance	d_gene	v_gene	j_gene	CDR3aa	CDR3nt
-	TRBD1	TRBV28	TRBJ1-3	CASSTRPGTGPGGNTIYF	TGTGCCAGCAGTACACGTCCCGGGACAGGGCCGGGGGGAAACACCATATATTTT
-	-	TRBV28	TRBJ1-2	CASSFQGYGYTF	TGTGCCAGCAGTTTTCAGGGGTATGGCTACACCTTC
-	TRBD2	TRBV2	TRBJ2-6	CASSSQLAGDSGANVLTF	TGTGCCAGCAGTTCCCAACTAGCGGGAGACTCTGGGGCCAACGTCCTGACTTTC
-	-	TRBV11-2	TRBJ1-4	CASSPETERKLFF	TGTGCCAGCAGCCCAGAGACCGAGCGGAAACTGTTTTTT
-	TRBD1	TRBV11-1	TRBJ1-2	CASSSRQGGGYTF	TGTGCCAGCAGCTCAAGACAGGGTGGAGGCTACACCTTC
-	TRBD2	TRBV6-5	TRBJ2-7	CASRWGGNSYEQYF	TGTGCCAGCAGGTGGGGGGGTAACTCCTACGAGCAGTACTTC
-	-	TRBV5-1	TRBJ2-3	CASSPGLGTDTQYF	TGCGCCAGCAGCCCCGGACTCGGCACAGATACGCAGTATTTT
-	TRBD2	TRBV24-1	TRBJ2-2	CATSDLPGGAKGELFF	TGTGCCACCAGTGATTTGCCGGGGGGGGCAAAGGGCGAGCTGTTTTTT
-	TRBD1	TRBV7-9	TRBJ1-4	CASSSPGGAYEKLFF	TGTGCCAGCAGCTCCCCAGGGGGCGCGTATGAAAAACTGTTTTTT
-	-	TRBV28	TRBJ2-1	CASSGGGNEQFF	TGTGCCAGCAGTGGGGGAGGCAATGAGCAGTTCTTC
-	TRBD1	TRBV3-1/TRBV3-2	TRBJ2-1	CASSQDSGGHYNEQFF	TGTGCCAGCAGCCAAGATTCAGGGGGTCACTACAATGAGCAGTTCTTC
-	-	TRBV10-3	TRBJ1-2	CAISDSGDNYGYTF	TGTGCCATCAGTGACTCAGGGGATAACTATGGCTACACCTTC
once	-	TRBV28	TRBJ1-2	CASSFRGMYGYTF	TGTGCCAGCAGTTTTAGGGGCATGTATGGCTACACCTTC
-	-	TRBV7-3	TRBJ2-6	CASSLWSDSGANVLTF	TGTGCCAGCAGCTTATGGAGTGACTCTGGGGCCAACGTCCTGACTTTC
-	-	TRBV18	TRBJ1-2	CASSQNKGENGYTF	TGTGCCAGCTCACAGAACAAGGGGGAAAATGGCTACACCTTC
-	-	TRBV19	TRBJ1-6	CASSRDGAGVGNSPLHF	TGTGCCAGTAGTAGGGATGGGGCCGGAGTGGGGAATTCACCCCTCCACTTT
-	TRBD2	TRBV2	TRBJ2-1	CASRETSAPNDEQFF	TGTGCCAGCAGGGAAACTAGCGCACCGAACGATGAGCAGTTCTTC
once	-	TRBV4-1	TRBJ1-3	CASSLGEEGTFSGNTIYF	TGCGCCAGCAGCCTCGGGGAGGAAGGGACCTTCTCTGGAAACACCATATATTTT
few	TRBD1	TRBV10-3	TRBJ2-3	CAISYPPGQSTDTQYF	TGTGCCATCAGCTATCCGCCGGGACAGAGCACAGATACGCAGTATTTT
-	TRBD1	TRBV5-1	TRBJ1-6	CASSLGDRHSPLHF	TGCGCCAGCAGCCTCGGGGACAGACATTCACCCCTCCACTTT
-	TRBD2	TRBV11-2	TRBJ2-7	CASSPSRTSGTYEQYF	TGTGCCAGCAGCCCCTCGAGGACTAGCGGAACCTACGAGCAGTACTTC
-	-	TRBV30	TRBJ2-1	CAWEGGKDEQFF	TGTGCCTGGGAAGGAGGGAAGGATGAGCAGTTCTTC
-	-	TRBV5-4	TRBJ2-3	CASSTEGPPDTQYF	TGTGCCAGCAGCACTGAGGGCCCCCCAGATACGCAGTATTTT